What follows are 24 T cell receptor beta chains derived from one specimen sequenced in a study of radiation and T cells in renal cell carcinoma. As for treatment: treatment-naive control, cytoreductive nephrectomy. Data came from immunoSEQ multiplex PCR; TCRdb stores just in-frame clones and leaves some out. The sample records 15,000 or so clones, less than 65% being singletons. The sample was tumor tissue, taken from a patient whose treatment was nephrectomy without radiotherapy. The receptors here all came from a man aged 60 to 75 with renal cell carcinoma.

The J gene is TRBJ2-1, the V gene TRBV5-1; no clear D gene. Germline loops: CDR1 SGHRS, CDR2 YFSETQ. With 3 bases removed from V and 4 bases from J, the gap between germline ends came to 5 bases. CDR3 length: 12 residues. CDR3 nucleotides: TGCGCCAGCAGCTATAATTACAATGAGCAGTTCTTC. Its translation is CASSYNYNEQFF.

The rearrangement joins TRBV5-8 to TRBJ2-5; D might be TRBD1 or TRBD2, each matching 7 bases. The germline CDR1 and CDR2 sequences are SGHTS and YDEGEE. The CDR3 contains 16 residues. The V gene lost 4 bases and the J gene lost 5 bases, with 21 bases spanning the gap. In nucleotides, the CDR3 is TGTGCCAGCAGCCGGGGCTGGAACAGGGGAGGGGAGACCCAGTACTTC. Its protein is CASSRGWNRGGETQYF.

The V and J genes are TRBV7-6 and TRBJ2-2; 7 bases line up with TRBD1. This CDR3 is built from 14 residues. CDR1 SGHVS and CDR2 FNYEAQ come from the germline V gene. J gave up 5 bases and V 5 bases, and 5 bases lay outside the gene matches. CDR3 nucleotides: TGTGCCAGCAGCGCACAGGGGAAAACCGGGGAGCTGTTTTTT. Translated: CASSAQGKTGELFF.

This chain joins TRBV28 and TRBJ2-7; TRBD1 matches at 10 bases. This CDR3 has 15 amino acids. Trimming took 3 bases from V and 2 from J; bases not matched to a gene: 4. Per the germline V gene, CDR1 is MDHEN and CDR2 is SYDVKM. CDR3 DNA: TGTGCCAGCAGTTTCCCGGGACAGGGGCCCTACGAGCAGTACTTC. This codes for CASSFPGQGPYEQYF.

The chain combines TRBV25-1 with TRBJ1-1, with 7 nucleotides matching TRBD1. From germline, CDR1 is MGHDK and CDR2 SYGVNS. J gave up 5 bases and V 6 bases, and 9 bases lay outside the gene matches. This CDR3 comprises 14 residues. CDR3 region: CASRGDRVGTEAFF. DNA for the CDR3: TGTGCCAGCAGGGGAGACAGGGTCGGTACTGAAGCTTTCTTT.

As DNA, the CDR3 is TGTGCCAGCAGCGGAGAACCGGGCCACAATCAGCCCCAGCATTTT. It codes for CASSGEPGHNQPQHF. This chain connects TRBV9 to TRBJ1-5; D not certain. V lost 3 bases and J 3 bases, leaving 13 bases between the germline ends. The CDR3 contains 15 residues. Germline CDR1 SGDLS, CDR2 YYNGEE.

This clone was observed a few times. Distinct nucleotide sequences in the sample also encode this CDR3. This rearrangement joins TRBV28 to TRBJ1-1; no reliable D call. Trimming removed 4 bases at V and 1 base at J, with 10 bases between. The germline CDR1 and CDR2 sequences are MDHEN and SYDVKM. The CDR3 extends over 14 amino acids. The CDR3 reads CASSSSGGNTEAFF. CDR3 sequence (DNA): TGTGCCAGCAGTTCCTCGGGCGGGAACACTGAAGCTTTCTTT.

V usage is TRBV29-1 and J usage is TRBJ2-7, with 11 bases lining up with TRBD2. Germline CDR1 is SQVTM and CDR2 is ANQGSEA. The J segment lost 4 bases and the V segment lost 4 bases, leaving 6 bases of the junction unmatched. The CDR3 is 14 residues long. CDR3 DNA sequence: TGCAGCGTTGGAAGACTAGCGGGATCATACGAGCAGTACTTC. As protein: CSVGRLAGSYEQYF.

V usage is TRBV11-2 and J usage is TRBJ2-5; D gene unclear. This CDR3 comprises 13 residues. Trimming cost V 0 bases and J 6 bases, with 8 bases left between them. CDR1 and CDR2 (germline): SGHAT, FQNNGV. The CDR3 nucleotides are TGTGCCAGCAGCTTAGATCCCCCCCAGACCCAGTACTTC. Translated, it gives CASSLDPPQTQYF.

This chain uses TRBV11-1 with TRBJ2-7; D is unresolved. Looked up from germline, CDR1 is SGHAT and CDR2 is FQDESV (reference sequence). This CDR3 has 13 residues. The germline V and J ends were trimmed by 5 bases and 3 bases, with 11 bases remaining between them. This chain's CDR3 is CASSPPVGYEQYF. The CDR3 coding sequence is TGTGCCAGCAGCCCTCCGGTGGGCTACGAGCAGTACTTC.

The gene calls are TRBV11-1 and TRBJ1-1; 7 bases line up with TRBD1. Germline trimming cut 5 bases from V and 5 bases from J; bases unmatched to any gene: 8. Germline V lookup: CDR1 SGHAT, CDR2 FQDESV (reference sequence). The CDR3 spans 14 residues. CDR3 loop: CASSPRQGGTEAFF. The CDR3 bases are TGTGCCAGCAGCCCCCGACAGGGTGGGACTGAAGCTTTCTTT.

J is TRBJ1-5 and V is TRBV7-2, with D unclear. The CDR3 has 14 residues. V was pared by 5 bases and J by 3 bases, with 11 bases between. Germline-derived CDR1 and CDR2 are SGHTA and FQGNSA. The CDR3 sequence: CASSPTGHNQPQHF. As DNA, the CDR3 is TGTGCCAGCAGCCCCACGGGCCACAATCAGCCCCAGCATTTT.

The V call is TRBV10-1, the J call TRBJ2-6, with unresolved D. Per germline, CDR1 WNHNN and CDR2 SYGVQD (reference sequence). This CDR3 has 14 amino acids. For the CDR3, the DNA is TGCGCATGTTCTGGGTCATCGATGGCCAACGTCCTGACTTTC. Protein sequence: CACSGSSMANVLTF.

J is TRBJ1-2 and V is TRBV7-3; D possibly corresponds to TRBD1 (6 bases). Per the germline V gene, CDR1 is SGHTA and CDR2 is FQGTGA. CDR3 length equals 14 residues. Trimming removed 5 bases at V and 7 bases at J, with 17 bases between. In DNA, the CDR3 is TGTGCCAGCAGCCCCTCGGTGGAAGGGGGTGGCTACACCTTC. Protein sequence: CASSPSVEGGGYTF. The full variable domain, completed using reference TRBV7-3 and TRBJ1-2, is GAGVSQTPSNKVTEKGKYVELRCDPISGHTALYWYRQSLGQGPEFLIYFQGTGAADDSGLPNDRFFAVRPEGSVSTLKIQRTERGDSAVYLCASSPSVEGGGYTFGSGTRLTVV.

V is TRBV6-6 and J is TRBJ2-1; D is tentatively TRBD1 or TRBD2 (5 bases each). Trimming shortened V by 11 bases and J by 6 bases, and 17 bases separated the two germline ends. This CDR3 is built from 13 residues. Per germline, CDR1 MNHNY and CDR2 SVGAGI (reference sequence). DNA of the CDR3: TGTGCCCACGCTATGACCGGGGCCAATGAGCAGTTCTTC. Protein: CAHAMTGANEQFF.

The sample holds a few counts of this clone. This chain joins TRBV7-9 and TRBJ2-7, with 11 bases aligning to TRBD2. Germline loops: CDR1 SEHNR, CDR2 FQNEAQ (reference sequence). The CDR3 covers 14 residues. V lost 5 bases and J lost 4; bases outside the gene matches: 4. CDR3 region: CASSDTSGSYEQYF. CDR3 bases: TGTGCCAGCAGCGACACTAGCGGGAGTTACGAGCAGTACTTC.

V usage is TRBV29-1 and J usage is TRBJ2-2, with D perhaps matching TRBD1 (5 bases). Germline values: CDR1 SQVTM, CDR2 ANQGSEA. V shed 5 bases and J shed 9 bases, with 7 bases lying between them. This CDR3 spans 10 amino acids. Here the CDR3 DNA reads TGCAGCGTTCTGGACAGGGAGCTGTTTTTT. Translation: CSVLDRELFF.

The chain couples TRBV10-3 to TRBJ1-5; a weak D match, TRBD1 (6 bases). Trimming cost V 5 bases and J 0 bases, with 11 bases left between them. The CDR3 totals 15 residues. Germline V gene lookup returns CDR1 ENHRY and CDR2 SYGVKD. In DNA, the CDR3 is TGTGCCATCAGTCCGGACAGAAATAGCAATCAGCCCCAGCATTTT. Translation: CAISPDRNSNQPQHF.

This clone came up a few times. The CDR3 nucleotides read TGTGCCAGTAGACACAGGGAGGAAAAACTGTTTTTT. It is translated as CASRHREEKLFF. The rearrangement joins TRBV19 to TRBJ1-4, with a tentative D call TRBD1 (6 bases). The CDR3 consists of 12 residues. V lost 6 bases to trimming and J lost 8 bases, with 10 bases between them. Germline V gives CDR1 LNHDA, CDR2 SQIVND (reference sequence).

The V and J genes are TRBV19 and TRBJ2-3, with unresolved D. Trimming pared 1 base from V and 0 bases from J, leaving 5 bases between. Germline CDR1 is LNHDA and CDR2 is SQIVND (reference sequence). The CDR3 loop spans 14 amino acids. The CDR3 DNA sequence: TGTGCCAGTAGTATAGCTTCTAGCACAGATACGCAGTATTTT. Protein: CASSIASSTDTQYF.

This chain links TRBV7-2 with TRBJ2-4; D perhaps matches TRBD2 (6 bases). CDR3 size: 17 residues. CDR1 and CDR2 (germline): SGHTA, FQGNSA. V dropped 3 bases and J dropped 0 bases, with 15 bases sitting between them. CDR3 amino acids: CASSLGGLSLAKNIQYF. The CDR3 DNA sequence: TGTGCCAGCAGCTTGGGAGGACTCAGTCTAGCCAAAAACATTCAGTACTTC.

V usage is TRBV29-1 and J usage is TRBJ1-4; D might be TRBD1 (5 bases). Trimming took off 0 bases at V and 7 bases at J, with 12 bases between the two ends. Germline V gene lookup returns CDR1 SQVTM and CDR2 ANQGSEA. This CDR3 spans 14 amino acids. The CDR3, as DNA: TGCAGCGTTGAAGACCCCACAGGTGGTGAAAAACTGTTTTTT. Its translation: CSVEDPTGGEKLFF.

This chain links TRBV7-9 with TRBJ2-1, with 8 bases fitting TRBD2. The germline V gene encodes CDR1 SEHNR and CDR2 FQNEAQ (reference sequence). The CDR3 contains 16 residues. The J segment lost 3 bases and the V segment lost 4 bases, leaving 8 bases of the junction unmatched. The CDR3 bases are TGTGCCAGCAGCTCAGGGAGCGGGGGAGTCTACAATGAGCAGTTCTTC. This codes for CASSSGSGGVYNEQFF.

As DNA, the CDR3 is TGCAGCGTGGACAGGGGGCGCAGAGAGACCCAGTACTTC. This gives the protein CSVDRGRRETQYF. The chain employs TRBV29-1 and TRBJ2-5, with TRBD1 identical over 11 bases. V was clipped by 6 bases and J by 4 bases; unmatched bases: 4. The CDR3 is 13 amino acids. Germline CDR1 and CDR2: SQVTM and ANQGSEA.